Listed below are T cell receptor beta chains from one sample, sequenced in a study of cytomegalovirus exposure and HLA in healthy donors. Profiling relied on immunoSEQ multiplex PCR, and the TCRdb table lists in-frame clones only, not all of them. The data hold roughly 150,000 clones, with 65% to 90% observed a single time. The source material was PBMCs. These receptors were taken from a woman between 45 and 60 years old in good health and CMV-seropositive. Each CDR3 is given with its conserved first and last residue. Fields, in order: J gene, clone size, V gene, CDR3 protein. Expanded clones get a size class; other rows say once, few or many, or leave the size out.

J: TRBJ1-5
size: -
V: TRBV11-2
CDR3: CASGQGLNQPQHF

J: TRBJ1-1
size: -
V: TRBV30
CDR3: CAWSINRNTEAFF

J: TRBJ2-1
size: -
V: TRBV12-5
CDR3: CASGLGQGTYNEQFF

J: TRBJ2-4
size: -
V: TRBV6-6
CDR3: CASRRQGEGLNIQYF

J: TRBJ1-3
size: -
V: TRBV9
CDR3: CASSVSHGTIYF

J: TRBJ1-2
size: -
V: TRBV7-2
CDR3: CASSSTGGDGYTF

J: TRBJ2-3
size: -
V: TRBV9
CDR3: CASSVAALAGGTDTQYF

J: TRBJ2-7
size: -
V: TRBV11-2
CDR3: CASSLGSGQGPHEQYF

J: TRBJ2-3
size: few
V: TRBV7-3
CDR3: CASSPSGGWMDTQYF

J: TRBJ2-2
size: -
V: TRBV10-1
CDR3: CASRKDRDTGELFF